Shown below are 19 T cell receptor beta chains from a single sample sequenced in a study of blood T cell repertoires in COVID-19. Here immunoSEQ multiplex PCR was the method, and the copy in TCRdb shows in-frame clones only, minus some. The sample lists around 200,000 clones, 80% to 90% occurring once. The sequencing input was peripheral blood. Every receptor here comes from a woman between 40 and 50 years old with active or convalescent COVID-19.

The chain has TRBV9 and TRBJ2-4; D perhaps matches TRBD1 (5 bases). CDR1 SGDLS and CDR2 YYNGEE come from the germline V gene. The length of the CDR3 is 15 residues. Deletions cut 4 bases from V and 2 bases from J, with 13 bases between. CDR3 nucleotides: TGTGCCAGCAGCCAGGGCCCCCTGACCAAAAACATTCAGTACTTC. Translated: CASSQGPLTKNIQYF.

The gene calls are TRBV9 and TRBJ2-1, with a tentative D call TRBD2 (5 bases). Germline CDR1 and CDR2: SGDLS and YYNGEE. The CDR3 totals 16 residues. Trimming left V 3 bases short and J 3 bases short, with 16 bases between. The CDR3 DNA sequence: TGTGCCAGCAGCGCCTTCTCCAGCGGAAGCTACAATGAGCAGTTCTTC. It translates to CASSAFSSGSYNEQFF.

CDR3 sequence (DNA): TGTGCCAGCAGCCCGCCCCCCAGGGAGGGAAACTATGGCTACACCTTC. It specifies CASSPPPREGNYGYTF. This chain links TRBV28 with TRBJ1-2; TRBD1 might be the D (5 bases). This CDR3 is 16 amino acids long. V was shortened by 6 bases and J by 2 bases, with 19 bases between the two germline ends. Germline V gives CDR1 MDHEN, CDR2 SYDVKM.

The gene calls are TRBV28 and TRBJ2-6, with D hard to call. CDR3 length equals 12 residues. With 8 bases removed from V and 0 bases from J, the gap between germline ends came to 2 bases. Germline CDR1 and CDR2: MDHEN and SYDVKM. The CDR3 coding sequence is TGTGCCAGCCGCTCTGGGGCCAACGTCCTGACTTTC. Translating it yields CASRSGANVLTF. The entire variable domain, with the rest obtained from reference TRBV28 and TRBJ2-6, is as follows: DVKVTQSSRYLVKRTGEKVFLECVQDMDHENMFWYRQDPGLGLRLIYFSYDVKMKEKGDIPEGYSVSREKKERFSLILESASTNQTSMYLCASRSGANVLTFGAGSRLTVL.

V gene TRBV4-3 combines with J gene TRBJ2-1; 9 positions match TRBD1. Germline assignment: CDR1 LGHNA and CDR2 YSLEER. The CDR3 extends over 16 amino acids. V lost 0 bases to trimming and J lost 6 bases; unmatched junction nucleotides: 6. CDR3 sequence (DNA): TGCGCCAGCAGCCAAGAAGGACAGGGGTATCCCAATGAGCAGTTCTTC. It encodes CASSQEGQGYPNEQFF.

The CDR3 nucleotides are TGCAGTGCTAGTGAGCAGGGAAAATATGGCTACACCTTC. Amino acid sequence: CSASEQGKYGYTF. The rearrangement uses TRBV20-1 and TRBJ1-2; perhaps TRBD1 as D (5 bases). The CDR3 is made up of 13 amino acids. V shed 3 bases and J shed 5 bases, with 13 bases lying between them. CDR1 and CDR2 (germline): DFQATT, SNEGSKA (reference sequence).

The chain couples TRBV5-4 to TRBJ2-5, with unresolved D. CDR3 length: 15 residues. V was clipped by 2 bases and J by 5 bases, with 16 bases between them. Germline V CDR1 and CDR2: SGHNT, YYREEE (reference sequence). This CDR3 is CASSFGASTWETQYF. As DNA, the CDR3 is TGTGCCAGCAGCTTCGGAGCGTCTACATGGGAGACCCAGTACTTC. The whole variable domain, remainder taken from reference TRBV5-4 and TRBJ2-5, is ETGVTQSPTHLIKTRGQQVTLRCSSQSGHNTVSWYQQALGQGPQFIFQYYREEENGRGNFPPRFSGLQFPNYSSELNVNALELDDSALYLCASSFGASTWETQYFGPGTRLLVL.

J is TRBJ1-1 and V is TRBV5-1, with 9 positions matching TRBD1. The CDR3 runs 14 residues. The V and J ends lost 2 bases and 7 bases, in that order; junction bases with no gene match: 6. The germline gives CDR1 SGHRS, CDR2 YFSETQ. The CDR3 protein is CASSFDRGGGEAFF. As DNA, the CDR3 is TGCGCCAGCAGCTTTGACAGGGGGGGTGGTGAAGCTTTCTTT.

This clone occurred a few times. This sequence joins TRBV10-1 and TRBJ1-6, with 9 bases aligning to TRBD1. The CDR3 loop spans 16 amino acids. The germline V gene has CDR1 WNHNN and CDR2 SYGVQD (reference sequence). Unmatched junction bases numbered 10, after V lost 7 bases and J lost 6 bases. CDR3 region: CASTITRQGGNSPLHF. The CDR3 nucleotides read TGCGCCAGCACCATCACCCGACAGGGGGGTAATTCACCCCTCCACTTT.

The chain recombines TRBV9 with TRBJ1-1, with a possible D match to TRBD1 (5 bases). This CDR3 comprises 12 residues. The V and J ends lost 0 bases and 8 bases respectively, with 8 bases between them. In germline, CDR1 is SGDLS, CDR2 YYNGEE. CDR3 in DNA: TGTGCCAGCAGCGTAGCCGGGGGAGAAGCTTTCTTT. Translated, it gives CASSVAGGEAFF.

The chain recombines TRBV7-2 with TRBJ2-7, with 12 bases lining up with TRBD2. Germline loops: CDR1 SGHTA, CDR2 FQGNSA. The trim removed 4 bases at V and 3 bases at J, leaving 7 bases unmatched. CDR3 size: 16 residues. CDR3: CASSSPRLAGVYEQYF. CDR3 sequence (DNA): TGTGCCAGCAGCTCCCCTCGACTAGCGGGGGTCTACGAGCAGTACTTC.

The chain has TRBV19 and TRBJ2-6; TRBD1 might be the D (6 bases). Looked up from germline, CDR1 is LNHDA and CDR2 is SQIVND (reference sequence). Trimming took off 10 bases at V and 0 bases at J, with 16 bases between the two ends. The CDR3 totals 16 residues. CDR3: CATPTSGDSGANVLTF. CDR3 bases: TGTGCCACCCCGACCTCAGGGGACTCTGGGGCCAACGTCCTGACTTTC.

The chain links TRBV7-2 to TRBJ1-1; D is uncertain. V gave up 1 base and J gave up 1 base, with 10 bases separating them. Germline V CDR1 and CDR2: SGHTA, FQGNSA. This CDR3 is 15 amino acids long. CDR3 DNA: TGTGCCAGCAGCTTAGAACAGTACCCGAACACTGAAGCTTTCTTT. This encodes CASSLEQYPNTEAFF.

The V call is TRBV30, the J call TRBJ1-5; 7 nucleotides agree with TRBD1. Germline V gene data show CDR1 as GTSNPN and CDR2 as SVGIG (reference sequence). V was pared by 0 bases and J by 4 bases, with 6 bases of the junction left unmatched. CDR3 length equals 15 residues. The CDR3 nucleotides are TGTGCCTGGAGTGTAGAGGTCAGGGGGAATCAGCCCCAGCATTTT. Translating it yields CAWSVEVRGNQPQHF.

V gene TRBV19 combines with J gene TRBJ2-7; weak D call: TRBD1 (6 bases). Germline V gives CDR1 LNHDA, CDR2 SQIVND (reference sequence). V shed 0 bases and J shed 2 bases, with 11 bases lying between them. This CDR3 spans 15 amino acids. The CDR3 sequence: CASSIDRGSPYEQYF. CDR3 sequence (DNA): TGTGCCAGTAGTATAGACAGGGGATCGCCCTACGAGCAGTACTTC.

DNA of the CDR3: TGTGCCAGCAGCGGGACTGTCCTCTACGAGCAGTACTTC. This gives the protein CASSGTVLYEQYF. This rearrangement joins TRBV6-2 or TRBV6-3 to TRBJ2-7; D might be TRBD2 (6 bases). V lost 6 bases to trimming and J lost 3 bases, with 12 bases between them. The CDR3 runs 13 residues. Germline V gene sequence: CDR1 MNHEY, CDR2 SVGEGT.

The chain has TRBV5-1 and TRBJ2-3, with 8 bases lining up with TRBD1. The CDR3 extends over 15 amino acids. The germline V gene encodes CDR1 SGHRS and CDR2 YFSETQ. J was trimmed by 3 bases and V by 4 bases; bases with no gene match: 7. CDR3 protein: CASSATGGLTDTQYF. In DNA form, the CDR3 reads TGCGCCAGCAGCGCAACAGGGGGACTGACAGATACGCAGTATTTT.

The rearrangement joins TRBV7-9 to TRBJ2-5; D unclear. Trimming stripped 2 bases from V and 5 bases from J, with 9 bases between. The CDR3 totals 13 residues. CDR1 SEHNR and CDR2 FQNEAQ come from the germline V gene (reference sequence). The CDR3 reads CASSLMHGETQYF. CDR3 coding DNA: TGTGCCAGCAGCTTAATGCACGGGGAGACCCAGTACTTC. Full variable domain (missing parts from reference TRBV7-9 and TRBJ2-5): DTGVSQNPRHKITKRGQNVTFRCDPISEHNRLYWYRQTLGQGPEFLTYFQNEAQLEKSRLLSDRFSAERPKGSFSTLEIQRTEQGDSAMYLCASSLMHGETQYFGPGTRLLVL.

This chain joins TRBV6-6 and TRBJ1-5; maybe TRBD1 (6 bases). This CDR3 is built from 16 residues. Trimming shortened V by 7 bases and J by 1 base, and 17 bases separated the two germline ends. Germline assignment: CDR1 MNHNY and CDR2 SVGAGI (reference sequence). CDR3 bases: TGTGCCAGCAATCTACTCGAGGGGGGGAGCAATCAGCCCCAGCATTTT. It yields the protein CASNLLEGGSNQPQHF.